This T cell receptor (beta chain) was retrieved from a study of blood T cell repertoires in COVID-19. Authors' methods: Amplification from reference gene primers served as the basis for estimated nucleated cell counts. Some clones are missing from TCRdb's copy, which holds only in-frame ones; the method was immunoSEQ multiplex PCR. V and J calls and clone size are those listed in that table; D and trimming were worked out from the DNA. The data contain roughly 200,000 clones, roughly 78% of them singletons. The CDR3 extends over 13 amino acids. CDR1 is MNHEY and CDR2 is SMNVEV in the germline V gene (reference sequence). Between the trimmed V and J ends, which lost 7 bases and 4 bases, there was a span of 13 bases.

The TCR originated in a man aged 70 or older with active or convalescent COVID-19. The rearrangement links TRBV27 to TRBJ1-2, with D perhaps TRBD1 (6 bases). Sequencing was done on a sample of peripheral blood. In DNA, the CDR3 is TGTGCCAGCACCTCGGACAGATTCTATGGCTACACCTTC. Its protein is CASTSDRFYGYTF.